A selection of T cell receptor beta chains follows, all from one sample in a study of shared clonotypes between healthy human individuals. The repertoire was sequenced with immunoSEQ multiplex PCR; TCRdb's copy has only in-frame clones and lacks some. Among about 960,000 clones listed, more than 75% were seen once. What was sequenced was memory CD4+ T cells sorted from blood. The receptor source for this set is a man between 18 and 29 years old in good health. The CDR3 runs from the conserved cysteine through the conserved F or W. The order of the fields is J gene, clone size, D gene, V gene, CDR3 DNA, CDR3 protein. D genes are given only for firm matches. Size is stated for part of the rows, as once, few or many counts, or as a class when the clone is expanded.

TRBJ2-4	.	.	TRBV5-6	TGTGCCAGCAGCGCGGACACAGGAGACATTCAGTACTTC	CASSADTGDIQYF
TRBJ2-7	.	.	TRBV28	TGTGCCAGCAGTCCCCCGCGGAACTACGAGCAGTACTTC	CASSPPRNYEQYF
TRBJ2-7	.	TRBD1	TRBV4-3	TGCGCCAGCAGCCAGGATACTCCCGGGACAGGCTACGAGCAGTACTTC	CASSQDTPGTGYEQYF
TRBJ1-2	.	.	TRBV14	TGTGCCAGCAGCCCACCCTTTTCGCTGACAGGAAGGGCTGGCTACACCTTC	CASSPPFSLTGRAGYTF
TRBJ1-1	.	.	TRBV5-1	TGCGCCAGCAGCTTGATTGGAGGATTAAACACTGAAGCTTTCTTT	CASSLIGGLNTEAFF
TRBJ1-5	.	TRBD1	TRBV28	TGTGCCACACATACAGGGGGAGGCCAGCCCCAGCATTTT	CATHTGGGQPQHF
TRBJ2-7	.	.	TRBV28	TGTGCCAGCAGCCTGATCGGGGGCTACGAGCAGTACTTC	CASSLIGGYEQYF
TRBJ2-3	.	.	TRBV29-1	TGCAGCGCCGCGGTAGGGGGCGGGATCACAGATACGCAGTATTTT	CSAAVGGGITDTQYF
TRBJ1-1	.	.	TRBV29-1	TGCAGCGTTGTTGAGAGCTTGGGGACTGAAGCTTTCTTT	CSVVESLGTEAFF
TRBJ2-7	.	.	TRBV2	TGTGCCAGCAGCGAAGAGATCCTGGGACGGTCGAACGAGCAGTACTTC	CASSEEILGRSNEQYF
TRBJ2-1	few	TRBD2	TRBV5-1	TGCGCCAGCAGCCACGGCGGGGGGGCCTACAATGAGCAGTTCTTC	CASSHGGGAYNEQFF
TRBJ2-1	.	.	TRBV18	TGTGCCAGCTCATCCCCGGACGCCTGGGGTCTGAATGAGCAGTTCTTC	CASSSPDAWGLNEQFF
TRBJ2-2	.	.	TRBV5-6	TGTGCCAGCAGCCAACGGGCCTTCAGCGGGGAGCTGTTTTTT	CASSQRAFSGELFF
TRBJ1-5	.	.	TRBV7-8	TGTGCCAGCAGCACCCGGACAGACGTTAGCAATCAGCCCCAGCATTTT	CASSTRTDVSNQPQHF
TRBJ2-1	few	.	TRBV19	TGTGCCAGTAGTATATGGGTGAGCGGTAATGGGGACAAGTACAATGAGCAGTTCTTC	CASSIWVSGNGDKYNEQFF
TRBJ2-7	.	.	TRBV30	TGTGCCTTTATGCGTCTTTTCGCGGGTTACGAGCAGTACTTC	CAFMRLFAGYEQYF
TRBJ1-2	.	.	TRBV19	TGTGCCAGTAGGATCCCACCTCCCGGCAACTATGGCTACACCTTC	CASRIPPPGNYGYTF
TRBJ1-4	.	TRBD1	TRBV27	TGTGCCAGCAGATTTAGACAGGGAACTAATGAAAAACTGTTTTTT	CASRFRQGTNEKLFF
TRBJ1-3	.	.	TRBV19	TGTGCCATCTCGGACATCTCTGGAAACACCATATATTTT	CAISDISGNTIYF
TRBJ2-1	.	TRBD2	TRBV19	TGTGCCAGTAGTGCACTAGCGGGGGGGCCCCCTGAGCAGTTCTTC	CASSALAGGPPEQFF
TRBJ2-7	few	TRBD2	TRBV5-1	TGCGCCAGCAGCTCAGGACTAGCGGTGTCCTACGAGCAGTACTTC	CASSSGLAVSYEQYF
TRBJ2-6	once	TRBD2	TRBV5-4	TGTGCCAGCAGCCCGGGGGGGGCCGGGGCCAACGTCCTGACTTTC	CASSPGGAGANVLTF
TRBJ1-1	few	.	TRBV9	TGTGCCAGCAGCTCAGGATCGGGGACTGAAGCTTTCTTT	CASSSGSGTEAFF
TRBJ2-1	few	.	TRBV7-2	TGTGCCAGCAGCCTACGTGCGAGTCTCAGGGTTAATGAGCAGTTCTTC	CASSLRASLRVNEQFF
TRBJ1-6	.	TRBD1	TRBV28	TGTGCCAGCCTCGAGAGGGGGCCTTCACCCCTCCACTTT	CASLERGPSPLHF
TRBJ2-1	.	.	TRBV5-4	TGTGCCAGCAGCTCCCGGGACTCTGCTATCAATGAGCAGTTCTTC	CASSSRDSAINEQFF
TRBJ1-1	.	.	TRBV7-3	TGTGCCAGCAATGGTCGGCTAGGGGATGAAGCTTTCTTT	CASNGRLGDEAFF
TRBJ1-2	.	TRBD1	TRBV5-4	TGTGCCAGCAGCTTGGAGCAGGGGGCGCATCCTGGCTACACCTTC	CASSLEQGAHPGYTF
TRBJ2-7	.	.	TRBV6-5	TGTGCCAGCAGTTACGGCGGTACCTACGAGCAGTACTTC	CASSYGGTYEQYF
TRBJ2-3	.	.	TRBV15	TGTGCCACCAGCAGAGATCTAGGAGGGACGCTCACGCAGTATTTT	CATSRDLGGTLTQYF
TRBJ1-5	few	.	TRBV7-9	TGTGCCAGCAGCTTGGGCGGACCGGAGCCCCAGCATTTT	CASSLGGPEPQHF
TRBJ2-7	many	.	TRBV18	TGTGCCAGCTCATATATGTCAGGGGTCGAGCAGTACTTC	CASSYMSGVEQYF
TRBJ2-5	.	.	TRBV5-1	TGCGCCAGCAGCTTGGAGGGAAGGGTCCAAGAGACCCAGTACTTC	CASSLEGRVQETQYF
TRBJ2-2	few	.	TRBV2	TGTGCCAGCAGTGCATCAGGGGCCCAGAACACCGGGGAGCTGTTTTTT	CASSASGAQNTGELFF
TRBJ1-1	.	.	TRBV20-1	TGCAGTGCTGTCCGTGGTACTGAAGCTTTCTTT	CSAVRGTEAFF
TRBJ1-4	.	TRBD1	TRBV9	TGTGCCAGCAGCCCCCAAAGGGGGACAGGGAATGAAAAACTGTTTTTT	CASSPQRGTGNEKLFF
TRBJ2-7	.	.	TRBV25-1	TGTGCCAGCAGTGAGACCAAGCAGCAGTACTTC	CASSETKQQYF
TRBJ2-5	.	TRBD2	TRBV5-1	TGCGCCAGCAGCTTGGGACTAGCGGGGTTCCAAGAGACCCAGTACTTC	CASSLGLAGFQETQYF